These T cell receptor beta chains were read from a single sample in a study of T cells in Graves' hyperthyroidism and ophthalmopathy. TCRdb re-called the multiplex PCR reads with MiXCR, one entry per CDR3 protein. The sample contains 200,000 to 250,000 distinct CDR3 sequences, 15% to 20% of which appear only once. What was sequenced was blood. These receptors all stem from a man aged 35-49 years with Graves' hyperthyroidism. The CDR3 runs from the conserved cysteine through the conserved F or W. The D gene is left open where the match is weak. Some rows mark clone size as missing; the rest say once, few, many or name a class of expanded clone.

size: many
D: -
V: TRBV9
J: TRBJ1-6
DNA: TGTGCCAGCAGTCTAGGGACACCCAATTCACCCCTCCACTTT
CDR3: CASSLGTPNSPLHF

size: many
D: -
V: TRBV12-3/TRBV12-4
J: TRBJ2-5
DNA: TGTGCCAGCAGGAGGTCCGGTGAGACCCAGTACTTC
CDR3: CASRRSGETQYF

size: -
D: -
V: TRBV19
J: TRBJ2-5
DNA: TGTGCCAGTAGCCCGGTCTCGGACGGCGGGGAGACCCAGTACTTC
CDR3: CASSPVSDGGETQYF

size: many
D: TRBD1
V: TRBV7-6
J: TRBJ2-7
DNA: TGTGCCAGCAGCTTAGAAGGTACAGGACAGGGGCGCTACGAGCAGTACTTC
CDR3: CASSLEGTGQGRYEQYF

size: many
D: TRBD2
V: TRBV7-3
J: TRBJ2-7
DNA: TGTGCCAGCAGCCCTAGCGGGGGTAACTCCTACGAGCAGTACTTC
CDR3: CASSPSGGNSYEQYF

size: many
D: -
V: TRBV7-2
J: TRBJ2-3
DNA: TGTGCCAGCAGCTTACAGGGGGATACGCAGTATTTT
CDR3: CASSLQGDTQYF

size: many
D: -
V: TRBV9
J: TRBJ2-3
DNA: TGTGCCAGCAGCGCCGAAAGTTGGGGGCCACCCACAGATACGCAGTATTTT
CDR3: CASSAESWGPPTDTQYF

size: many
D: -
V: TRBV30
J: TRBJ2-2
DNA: TGTGCCTGGAGTGACTCAAGCCGCGGGGAGCTGTTTTTT
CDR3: CAWSDSSRGELFF

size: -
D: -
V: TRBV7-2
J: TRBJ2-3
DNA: TGTGCCAGCAGCTGGGGGGGGGGGCCAGATACGCAGTATTTT
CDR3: CASSWGGGPDTQYF

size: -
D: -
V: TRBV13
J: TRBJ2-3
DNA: TGTGCCAGCAGCTTGAGACAAGACTCAGATACGCAGTATTTT
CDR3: CASSLRQDSDTQYF

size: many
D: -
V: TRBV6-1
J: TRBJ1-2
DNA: TGTGCCAGCAGTGAAACGTACCAGAGGGGCTACACCTTC
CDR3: CASSETYQRGYTF

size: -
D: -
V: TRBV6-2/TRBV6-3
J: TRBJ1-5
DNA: TGTGCCAGCAGTCCTGACAGGAGCGATCAGCCCCCGCATTTT
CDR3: CASSPDRSDQPPHF